Listed here are 20 T cell receptor beta chains from one sample, sequenced in a study of blood T cells in healthy people across ages. A second PCR, run for about 7 to 11 cycles, used a sample-barcoded 5' primer plus a J-beta primer mix. MiXCR was run by TCRdb on the 5' RACE reads, yielding one entry per CDR3 protein. Among 780,000 or so distinct CDR3 sequences listed, around 25% were seen once. These data were likewise used in another study, on T cells of mothers and their children.

Sequenced sample: blood. The source of these receptors is a boy under 18 in good health.

V is TRBV20-1 and J is TRBJ2-7; TRBD1 is a possible D gene (6 bases). In germline, CDR1 is DFQATT, CDR2 SNEGSKA (reference sequence). The V and J ends lost 0 bases and 0 bases respectively, with 18 bases between them. The CDR3 sequence is 17 residues long. CDR3 sequence: CSARDGAGERSSYEQYF. In DNA, the CDR3 is TGCAGTGCTAGAGATGGGGCAGGGGAAAGGAGCTCCTACGAGCAGTACTTC.

This clonotype was seen ten or more times. The chain uses TRBV6-2 or TRBV6-3 and TRBJ2-2, with D perhaps given as TRBD1 or TRBD2 (5 bases each). This CDR3 is 14 amino acids long. The germline V gene has CDR1 MNHEY and CDR2 SVGEGT. Trimming cost V 6 bases and J 2 bases, with 10 bases left between them. CDR3 residues: CASRSRGNTGELFF. In nucleotides, the CDR3 is TGTGCCAGCAGAAGCCGGGGCAACACCGGGGAGCTGTTTTTT.

In the case of this clonotype: A read error may account for a junction end that differs from germline. This chain uses TRBV6-8 with TRBJ2-2; D is unresolved. CDR1 and CDR2 (germline): MNHGY, SAAAGT. This CDR3 contains 10 residues. The CDR3 reads CAGSAAELFF. Written as DNA, the CDR3 is TGTGCCGGCAGCGCCGCTGAGCTGTTTTTT.

This chain joins TRBV2 and TRBJ1-1, with a weak D call TRBD1 (5 bases). Germline CDR1 SNHLY, CDR2 FYNNEI. This CDR3 comprises 14 residues. Between the trimmed V and J ends, which lost 6 bases and 0 bases, there was a span of 11 bases. The CDR3 is CASRSQGVNTEAFF. The CDR3 DNA reads as TGTGCCAGCAGGTCCCAGGGAGTGAACACTGAAGCTTTCTTT.

V usage is TRBV7-9 and J usage is TRBJ2-3, with TRBD1 matching 8 bases. This CDR3 has 15 amino acids. In germline, CDR1 is SEHNR, CDR2 FQNEAQ (reference sequence). The ends lost 5 bases at V and 6 bases at J; junction bases unmatched: 10. The CDR3 spells CASSRQGSVSDTQYF. In nucleotides, the CDR3 is TGTGCCAGCAGCCGACAGGGGTCTGTATCGGATACGCAGTATTTT.

There are a few counts of this clonotype. The rearrangement links TRBV2 to TRBJ1-1; TRBD1 might be the D (6 bases). Germline V CDR1 and CDR2: SNHLY, FYNNEI. Trimming cost V 7 bases and J 1 base, with 10 bases left between them. The CDR3 totals 13 residues. The CDR3 bases are TGTGCCAGCACTGTGACAGGGAACACTGAAGCTTTCTTT. Its protein is CASTVTGNTEAFF. Full variable domain (outside the CDR3, taken from reference TRBV2 and TRBJ1-1): EPEVTQTPSHQVTQMGQEVILRCVPISNHLYFYWYRQILGQKVEFLVSFYNNEISEKSEIFDDQFSVERPDGSNFTLKIRSTKLEDSAMYFCASTVTGNTEAFFGQGTRLTVV.

About this clonotype itself: One end of the junction varies from germline; a read error may be responsible. The chain combines TRBV11-2 with TRBJ1-6, with a tentative D call TRBD1 (5 bases). The CDR3 covers 21 residues. CDR1 is SGHAT, CDR2 FQNNGV, per germline. CDR3 nucleotide sequence: TGTGCCAGCAGCTTGGAGTTTCCCTGGGACGTCCGGAGCTCCTATAATTCCCCCCTCCACTTT. This sequence encodes CASSLEFPWDVRSSYNSPLHF.

This clonotype was counted between two and nine times. As DNA, the CDR3 is TGTGCCAGCAGCTTAAGGGCGGGCGGTGGCTACGAGCAGTACTTC. This encodes CASSLRAGGGYEQYF. The chain carries TRBV7-2 and TRBJ2-7; TRBD2 might be the D (5 bases). This CDR3 is 15 amino acids long. Trimming removed 2 bases from V and 3 bases from J, with 14 bases in between. From germline, CDR1 is SGHTA and CDR2 FQGNSA.

The chain couples TRBV7-2 to TRBJ2-4, with unresolved D. The V gene's germline CDR1 is SGHTA and CDR2 FQGNSA. The CDR3 consists of 14 residues. V was shortened by 8 bases and J by 0 bases, with 11 bases between the two germline ends. CDR3: CASSGTLAKNIQYF. CDR3 DNA: TGTGCCAGCTCCGGAACATTAGCCAAAAACATTCAGTACTTC. Full variable domain (remainder filled in from reference TRBV7-2 and TRBJ2-4): GAGVSQSPSNKVTEKGKDVELRCDPISGHTALYWYRQSLGQGLEFLIYFQGNSAPDKSGLPSDRFSAERTGGSVSTLTIQRTQQEDSAVYLCASSGTLAKNIQYFGAGTRLSVL.

In this sample, this clonotype turned up a few times. The gene calls are TRBV20-1 and TRBJ1-6, with D perhaps TRBD1 (5 bases). The CDR3 runs to 18 residues. V lost 1 base and J lost 7, with 23 bases in between. Germline-derived CDR1 and CDR2 are DFQATT and SNEGSKA (reference sequence). CDR3 sequence (DNA): TGCAGTGCTAGAGGAACCGGTGGGGCGAGGCTCAAAAATTCACCCCTCCACTTT. Translating it yields CSARGTGGARLKNSPLHF.

This clonotype was counted between two and nine times. A read error may produce the germline difference seen at one junction end. Written as DNA, the CDR3 is TGTGCCAGCATGAGGACAGGCTTCCACGAGCAGCACTTC. Translation: CASMRTGFHEQHF. This chain joins TRBV28 and TRBJ2-7; 7 bases match TRBD1. The CDR3 has 13 amino acids. The germline gives CDR1 MDHEN, CDR2 SYDVKM. Filled out from reference TRBV28 and TRBJ2-7, the complete variable domain reads DVKVTQSSRYLVKRTGEKVFLECVQDMDHENMFWYRQDPGLGLRLIYFSYDVKMKEKGDIPEGYSVSREKKERFSLILESASTNQTSMYLCASMRTGFHEQHFGPGTRLTVT.

This clonotype came up a few times. The rearrangement links TRBV6-5 to TRBJ1-4; tentatively, D is TRBD1 (5 bases). This CDR3 is built from 17 residues. Germline-derived CDR1 and CDR2 are MNHEY and SVGAGI. The germline V and J ends were trimmed by 2 bases and 0 bases, with 13 bases remaining between them. In DNA, the CDR3 is TGTGCCAGCAGTTACCGGGGGGTCGGGGCAACTAATGAAAAACTGTTTTTT. Amino acids: CASSYRGVGATNEKLFF.

The table lists this clonotype with a few counts. The rearrangement links TRBV25-1 to TRBJ1-2; possibly TRBD1 for D (6 bases). From germline, CDR1 is MGHDK and CDR2 SYGVNS. This CDR3 has 14 residues. V gave up 2 bases and J gave up 6 bases, with 13 bases separating them. Written as DNA, the CDR3 is TGTGCCAGCAGTGAAACAAACAGGGACCATGGCTACACCTTC. It is translated as CASSETNRDHGYTF.

This clonotype was observed a few times. The chain carries TRBV7-2 and TRBJ2-7; 7 nucleotides match TRBD1. The germline V gene encodes CDR1 SGHTA and CDR2 FQGNSA. The CDR3 length is 16 residues. V was pared by 1 base and J by 4 bases, with 10 bases of the junction left unmatched. The CDR3 bases are TGTGCCAGCAGCTTAGGATCCGGGACAGTTTTTTACGAGCAGTACTTC. Its translation: CASSLGSGTVFYEQYF.

This clonotype occurred a few times. This sequence joins TRBV20-1 and TRBJ1-5, with TRBD1 as a possible D gene (5 bases). The germline V and J ends were trimmed by 3 bases and 5 bases, with 5 bases remaining between them. CDR1 and CDR2 from the germline V gene are DFQATT and SNEGSKA (reference sequence). CDR3 length: 11 amino acids. The CDR3 bases are TGCAGTGCTAGGGGGGATCAGCCCCAGCATTTT. The encoded protein is CSARGDQPQHF.

The chain links TRBV27 to TRBJ2-3; the D call may be TRBD1 or TRBD2 (5 bases each). CDR1 MNHEY and CDR2 SMNVEV come from the germline V gene (reference sequence). With 7 bases removed from V and 0 bases from J, the gap between germline ends came to 14 bases. This CDR3 comprises 15 residues. The CDR3 coding sequence is TGTGCCAGCAAGAGATGGGACCCAAGCACAGATACGCAGTATTTT. Its protein product is CASKRWDPSTDTQYF.

The CDR3 DNA is TGCGCCAGCAGCTTACAGACCCTGAGCTCTGGAAACACCATATATTTT. It is translated as CASSLQTLSSGNTIYF. The chain couples TRBV5-1 to TRBJ1-3; D is unclear. CDR3 size: 16 residues. Germline lookup yields CDR1 SGHRS and CDR2 YFSETQ. V was pared by 2 bases and J by 0 bases, with 12 bases between.

The CDR3 sequence is CASRPTSGGYNEQFF. The DNA of the CDR3 is TGTGCCAGTAGGCCGACTAGCGGGGGGTACAATGAGCAGTTCTTC. The chain links TRBV19 to TRBJ2-1; 13 bases line up with TRBD2. The CDR3 length is 15 residues. CDR1 is LNHDA and CDR2 is SQIVND in the germline V gene (reference sequence). Losses at the gene ends were 6 bases for V and 4 bases for J; bases not matched to a gene: 3.

J is TRBJ2-3 and V is TRBV7-2; no firm D call. Germline V CDR1 and CDR2: SGHTA, FQGNSA. The CDR3 sequence is 15 residues long. V dropped 3 bases and J dropped 0 bases, with 10 bases sitting between them. The CDR3: CASSFSDGSTDTQYF. CDR3 in DNA: TGTGCCAGCAGCTTCTCGGACGGAAGCACAGATACGCAGTATTTT.

With respect to this clonotype: One junction end does not reproduce the germline sequence, and a read error may be involved. The chain carries TRBV20-1 and TRBJ1-1; no clear D. This CDR3 comprises 13 residues. Germline V gene lookup returns CDR1 DFQATT and CDR2 SNEGSKA (reference sequence). DNA of the CDR3: TGCAATGCTAGAGTATCGGAGAACACTGAAGCTTTCTTT. It codes for CNARVSENTEAFF.